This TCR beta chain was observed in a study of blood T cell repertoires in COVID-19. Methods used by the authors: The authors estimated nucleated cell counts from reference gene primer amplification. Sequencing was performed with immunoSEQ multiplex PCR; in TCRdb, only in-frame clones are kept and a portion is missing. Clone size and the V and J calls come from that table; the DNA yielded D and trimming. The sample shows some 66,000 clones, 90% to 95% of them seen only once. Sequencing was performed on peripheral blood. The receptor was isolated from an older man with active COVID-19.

Here the CDR3 reads CASSLVSGSKETQYF. The CDR3 nucleotides read TGTGCCAGCAGCTTGGTTTCAGGGTCCAAAGAGACCCAGTACTTC. The J gene is TRBJ2-5, the V gene TRBV5-6, with D maybe TRBD1 (5 bases). Germline values: CDR1 SGHDT, CDR2 YYEEEE. CDR3 length equals 15 residues. The V end lost 0 bases, the J end lost 3 bases, and 12 bases lay between the germline ends.